The clone carrying this T cell receptor beta chain was seen only once. The table came from immunoSEQ multiplex PCR; TCRdb's copy has only in-frame clones and leaves some out. This table holds some 200,000 clones, roughly 89% found once. This entry is derived from a study of blood T cell repertoires in COVID-19. This receptor was taken from a woman aged 70-85 years with COVID-19, enrolled during active disease. The sample taken for sequencing was peripheral blood.

DNA of the CDR3: TGTGCCTGGAGTGTATCGGTCGCCCGGTCCTACGAGCAGTACTTC. This sequence encodes CAWSVSVARSYEQYF. The chain joins TRBV30 to TRBJ2-7; D is ambiguous. Germline V gene lookup returns CDR1 GTSNPN and CDR2 SVGIG (reference sequence). Trimming shortened V by 0 bases and J by 1 base, and 13 bases separated the two germline ends. This CDR3 region has 15 residues. Full variable domain (rest looked up from reference TRBV30 and TRBJ2-7): SQTIHQWPATLVQPVGSPLSLECTVEGTSNPNLYWYRQAAGRGLQLLFYSVGIGQISSEVPQNLSASRPQDRQFILSSKKLLLSDSGFYLCAWSVSVARSYEQYFGPGTRLTVT.